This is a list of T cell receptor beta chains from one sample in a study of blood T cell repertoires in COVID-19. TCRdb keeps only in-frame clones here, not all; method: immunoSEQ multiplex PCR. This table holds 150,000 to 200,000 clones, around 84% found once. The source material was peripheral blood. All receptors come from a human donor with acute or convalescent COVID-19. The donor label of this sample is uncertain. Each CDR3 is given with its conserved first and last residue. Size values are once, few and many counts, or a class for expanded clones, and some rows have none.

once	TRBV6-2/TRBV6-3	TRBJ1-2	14	CASSLTAQNYGYTF
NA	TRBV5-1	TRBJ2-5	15	CASTLAGGLWETQYF
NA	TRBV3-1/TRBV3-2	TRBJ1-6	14	CASSQVPGNSPLHF
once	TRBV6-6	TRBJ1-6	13	CASGQRSGSPLHF
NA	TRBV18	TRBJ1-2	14	CASSPSRDIDGYTF
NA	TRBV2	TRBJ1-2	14	CASSDKGANYGYTF
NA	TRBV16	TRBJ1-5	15	CASRHERLNNQPQHF
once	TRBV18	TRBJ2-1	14	CASSPGVSYNEQFF
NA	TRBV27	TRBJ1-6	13	CASSTGYNSPLHF
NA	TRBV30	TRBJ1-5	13	CAWSKSGDQPQHF
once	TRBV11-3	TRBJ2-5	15	CASSPPWGGGETQYF
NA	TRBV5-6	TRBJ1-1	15	CASSLLGTGGTEAFF
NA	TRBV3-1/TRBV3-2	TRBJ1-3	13	CASSYSAGNTIYF
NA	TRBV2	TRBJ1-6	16	CASGLEDPSYNSPLHF
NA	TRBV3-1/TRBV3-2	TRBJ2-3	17	CASSHPPSGGAPDTQYF
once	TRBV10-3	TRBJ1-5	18	CAISESDANRGPNQPQHF
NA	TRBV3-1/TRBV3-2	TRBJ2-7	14	CASSRQTGHYEQYF
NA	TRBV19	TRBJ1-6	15	CASTVAGANNSPLHF
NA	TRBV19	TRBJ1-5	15	CASSIDEGGNQPQHF
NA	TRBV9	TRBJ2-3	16	CASSVALAGTADTQYF
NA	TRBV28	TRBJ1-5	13	CASSLGSYQPQHF
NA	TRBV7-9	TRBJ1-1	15	CASSLATGKNTEAFF
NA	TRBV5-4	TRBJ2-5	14	CASSPQGVQETQYF